This TCR beta chain was sequenced in a study of identical twins. General study findings and limits: Twin-shared out-of-frame alpha sequences were enriched for low generation probability. A partial confounding effect on zero-insertion analyses could come from invariant MAIT and iNKT cells.

The germline V and J ends were trimmed by 8 bases and 3 bases, with 14 bases remaining between them. Germline CDR1 and CDR2: MDHEN and SYDVKM. This CDR3 comprises 13 residues. Template switching created a universal primer site, and the cDNA included unique molecular identifiers. TCRdb fed the 5' RACE reads into MiXCR, producing one record per CDR3 protein. This sample has about 810,000 distinct CDR3 sequences, with around 12% found just once. To note about this clonotype: Antigen unknown.

Healthy Caucasian donors formed the entire cohort. Separately, the same data were catalogued under a study of yellow fever vaccine responses in identical twins.

Input material: PBMCs. The V and J genes are TRBV28 and TRBJ2-7, with D hard to call. The TCR originated in a woman between 18 and 30 years old in good health. In DNA, the CDR3 is TGTGCCAGCTCCCTCCCAGGATACTACGAGCAGTACGTC. Translation gives CASSLPGYYEQYV.